A selection of T cell receptor beta chains follows, all from one sample in a study of blood T cell repertoires in COVID-19. Clones were read by immunoSEQ multiplex PCR, and TCRdb kept only the in-frame ones, dropping some. The sample lists nearly 300,000 clones; roughly 83% were seen once. Source material: peripheral blood. These receptors were taken from a human donor with COVID-19, enrolled during active disease. The donor label of this sample is uncertain. Each CDR3 is given with its conserved first and last residue. Each record gives: D gene, CDR3 length, V gene, clone size, J gene, CDR3 DNA, CDR3 protein. D genes are given only for firm matches. Size tells how often a clone was seen (once, few, many) or the class of an expanded clone, and some rows leave it out.

D gene: .
CDR3 length: 16
V gene: TRBV5-6
clone size: .
J gene: TRBJ1-5
CDR3 DNA: TGTGCCAGCAGCTTAGGGGGGGTTACCAGCAATCAGCCCCAGCATTTT
CDR3 protein: CASSLGGVTSNQPQHF

D gene: .
CDR3 length: 17
V gene: TRBV19
clone size: .
J gene: TRBJ2-7
CDR3 DNA: TGTGCCAGTAGTCCGGGGTCTACAGGGATCTGGACGAGGGAGCAGTACTTC
CDR3 protein: CASSPGSTGIWTREQYF

D gene: TRBD2
CDR3 length: 16
V gene: TRBV10-2
clone size: once
J gene: TRBJ2-1
CDR3 DNA: TGCGCCAGCAGTGAGTCTTGGCTAGCGGGCAACAATGAGCAGTTCTTC
CDR3 protein: CASSESWLAGNNEQFF

D gene: TRBD2
CDR3 length: 19
V gene: TRBV7-3
clone size: .
J gene: TRBJ2-1
CDR3 DNA: TGTGCCAGCAGCTTAAGAGGGGGGCTAGCGGGAGGAACCTACAATGAGCAGTTCTTC
CDR3 protein: CASSLRGGLAGGTYNEQFF

D gene: .
CDR3 length: 14
V gene: TRBV7-2
clone size: .
J gene: TRBJ1-2
CDR3 DNA: TGTGCCAGCAGCTTAGAATCCGTTAACTATGGCTACACCTTC
CDR3 protein: CASSLESVNYGYTF

D gene: .
CDR3 length: 15
V gene: TRBV7-2
clone size: once
J gene: TRBJ2-5
CDR3 DNA: TGTGCCAGCAGCTTAGCCACGACAGGAGGAGAGACCCAGTACTTC
CDR3 protein: CASSLATTGGETQYF

D gene: .
CDR3 length: 14
V gene: TRBV30
clone size: .
J gene: TRBJ1-1
CDR3 DNA: TGTGCCTGGAGTGTACGGAGACGAAACACTGAAGCTTTCTTT
CDR3 protein: CAWSVRRRNTEAFF

D gene: TRBD2
CDR3 length: 17
V gene: TRBV13
clone size: .
J gene: TRBJ2-2
CDR3 DNA: TGTGCCAGCAGCACTACGACTAGCGGGAGGCCCACCGGGGAGCTGTTTTTT
CDR3 protein: CASSTTTSGRPTGELFF

D gene: .
CDR3 length: 14
V gene: TRBV27
clone size: once
J gene: TRBJ2-3
CDR3 DNA: TGTGCCAGCAGTCCCGGACTCCTCACAGATACGCAGTATTTT
CDR3 protein: CASSPGLLTDTQYF

D gene: TRBD2
CDR3 length: 15
V gene: TRBV6-2/TRBV6-3
clone size: .
J gene: TRBJ2-1
CDR3 DNA: TGTGCCAGCAGTTATCAGGCGGGAGAGGTAGGTGAGCAGTTCTTC
CDR3 protein: CASSYQAGEVGEQFF

D gene: TRBD1
CDR3 length: 14
V gene: TRBV5-1
clone size: .
J gene: TRBJ1-2
CDR3 DNA: TGCGCCAGCAGCTCTCGAACAGGGGAGTACGGCTACACCTTC
CDR3 protein: CASSSRTGEYGYTF

D gene: .
CDR3 length: 13
V gene: TRBV4-2
clone size: .
J gene: TRBJ1-5
CDR3 DNA: TGTGCCAGCAGCCAAGACCTGAATCAGCCCCAGCATTTT
CDR3 protein: CASSQDLNQPQHF

D gene: .
CDR3 length: 12
V gene: TRBV28
clone size: .
J gene: TRBJ1-2
CDR3 DNA: TGTGCCAGCAGTTTACTCCACTATGGCTACACCTTC
CDR3 protein: CASSLLHYGYTF

D gene: .
CDR3 length: 14
V gene: TRBV4-3
clone size: .
J gene: TRBJ2-1
CDR3 DNA: TGCGCCAGCAGCCAAGATAGGGAGTACAATGAGCAGTTCTTC
CDR3 protein: CASSQDREYNEQFF

D gene: TRBD1
CDR3 length: 16
V gene: TRBV10-3
clone size: .
J gene: TRBJ2-3
CDR3 DNA: TGTGCCATCAGTGAGACCGGGACAGGGGCCACAGATACGCAGTATTTT
CDR3 protein: CAISETGTGATDTQYF

D gene: .
CDR3 length: 16
V gene: TRBV28
clone size: .
J gene: TRBJ1-1
CDR3 DNA: TGTGCCAGCAGCCCCTACCGACAGGCGACGAACACTGAAGCTTTCTTT
CDR3 protein: CASSPYRQATNTEAFF

D gene: .
CDR3 length: 13
V gene: TRBV29-1
clone size: .
J gene: TRBJ1-1
CDR3 DNA: TGCAGCGTCCACGGGGGGCCGAACACTGAAGCTTTCTTT
CDR3 protein: CSVHGGPNTEAFF

D gene: .
CDR3 length: 15
V gene: TRBV5-4
clone size: .
J gene: TRBJ1-1
CDR3 DNA: TGTGCCAGCAGCTTGGCCGGGGGATTAGGGACTGAAGCTTTCTTT
CDR3 protein: CASSLAGGLGTEAFF

D gene: TRBD1
CDR3 length: 16
V gene: TRBV18
clone size: .
J gene: TRBJ2-1
CDR3 DNA: TGTGCCAGCTCATCCACCCTGGGACAGAGCTACAATGAGCAGTTCTTC
CDR3 protein: CASSSTLGQSYNEQFF

D gene: TRBD1
CDR3 length: 15
V gene: TRBV27
clone size: .
J gene: TRBJ1-2
CDR3 DNA: TGTGCCAGCAGTTTTGATGCAGGGGGGACCGGCGGCTACACCTTC
CDR3 protein: CASSFDAGGTGGYTF

D gene: TRBD1
CDR3 length: 12
V gene: TRBV24-1
clone size: .
J gene: TRBJ1-2
CDR3 DNA: TGTGCCACCAGCGACAGGGGTTATGGCTACACCTTC
CDR3 protein: CATSDRGYGYTF

D gene: TRBD2
CDR3 length: 17
V gene: TRBV7-2
clone size: .
J gene: TRBJ2-3
CDR3 DNA: TGTGCCAGCAGCCTCGGGGTAGCGGGAGGTGGCACAGATACGCAGTATTTT
CDR3 protein: CASSLGVAGGGTDTQYF

D gene: TRBD2
CDR3 length: 18
V gene: TRBV28
clone size: .
J gene: TRBJ2-3
CDR3 DNA: TGTGCCAGCAGTCCCCGGGGGGTAGCGGGACCATACACAGATACGCAGTATTTT
CDR3 protein: CASSPRGVAGPYTDTQYF

D gene: .
CDR3 length: 16
V gene: TRBV11-3
clone size: once
J gene: TRBJ2-2
CDR3 DNA: TGTGCCAGCAGCCGGGTTGGGGCCGCGGACACCGGGGAGCTGTTTTTT
CDR3 protein: CASSRVGAADTGELFF

D gene: .
CDR3 length: 15
V gene: TRBV9
clone size: .
J gene: TRBJ2-1
CDR3 DNA: TGTGCCAGCAGCGTATCGAGGTATTCCTACAATGAGCAGTTCTTC
CDR3 protein: CASSVSRYSYNEQFF

D gene: TRBD1
CDR3 length: 15
V gene: TRBV6-5
clone size: .
J gene: TRBJ2-7
CDR3 DNA: TGTGCCAGCACCAAAGATGGACAGGAGTCCTACGAGCAGTACTTC
CDR3 protein: CASTKDGQESYEQYF

D gene: TRBD2
CDR3 length: 15
V gene: TRBV11-2
clone size: .
J gene: TRBJ2-1
CDR3 DNA: TGTGCCAGCAGCCGGACTAGCGGAAACTACAATGAGCAGTTCTTC
CDR3 protein: CASSRTSGNYNEQFF

D gene: TRBD1
CDR3 length: 15
V gene: TRBV7-8
clone size: .
J gene: TRBJ1-5
CDR3 DNA: TGTGCCAGCAGCCCACCAGGACAGGGCTGGGGGCCCCAGCATTTT
CDR3 protein: CASSPPGQGWGPQHF

D gene: TRBD1
CDR3 length: 15
V gene: TRBV28
clone size: .
J gene: TRBJ1-2
CDR3 DNA: TGTGCCAGCAGTTCACCAGGGGGCCCCGTCTATGGCTACACCTTC
CDR3 protein: CASSSPGGPVYGYTF

D gene: TRBD2
CDR3 length: 17
V gene: TRBV19
clone size: .
J gene: TRBJ2-1
CDR3 DNA: TGTGCCAGTAGCCCCTTTGCGACTAGCGGGCTCTACAATGAGCAGTTCTTC
CDR3 protein: CASSPFATSGLYNEQFF

D gene: TRBD1
CDR3 length: 15
V gene: TRBV6-5
clone size: .
J gene: TRBJ2-7
CDR3 DNA: TGTGCCAGCAGTTCTATTCGGACAGGGAACTACGAGCAGTACTTC
CDR3 protein: CASSSIRTGNYEQYF

D gene: TRBD1
CDR3 length: 14
V gene: TRBV4-1
clone size: .
J gene: TRBJ2-5
CDR3 DNA: TGCGCCAGTGAATTAACAGGGGGCGCGGAGACCCAGTACTTC
CDR3 protein: CASELTGGAETQYF

D gene: .
CDR3 length: 14
V gene: TRBV19
clone size: once
J gene: TRBJ2-7
CDR3 DNA: TGTGCCAGTAGTACCCCGGGACTTGCGTACGAGCAGTACTTC
CDR3 protein: CASSTPGLAYEQYF

D gene: .
CDR3 length: 13
V gene: TRBV7-2
clone size: .
J gene: TRBJ2-5
CDR3 DNA: TGTGCCAGCAGTTCCAACTTAGTAGAGACCCAGTACTTC
CDR3 protein: CASSSNLVETQYF

D gene: TRBD1
CDR3 length: 15
V gene: TRBV3-1/TRBV3-2
clone size: .
J gene: TRBJ1-6
CDR3 DNA: TGTGCCAGCAGCCAGCTGACAGGGGGTGGTGGACCCCTCCACTTT
CDR3 protein: CASSQLTGGGGPLHF

D gene: .
CDR3 length: 13
V gene: TRBV12-3/TRBV12-4
clone size: .
J gene: TRBJ2-2
CDR3 DNA: TGTGCCAGCAGTTTTGGGGCGGCCGGGGAGCTGTTTTTT
CDR3 protein: CASSFGAAGELFF

D gene: .
CDR3 length: 14
V gene: TRBV7-9
clone size: .
J gene: TRBJ1-1
CDR3 DNA: TGTGCCAGCAGCTTAGGGGCTTTTAACACTGAAGCTTTCTTT
CDR3 protein: CASSLGAFNTEAFF

D gene: .
CDR3 length: 16
V gene: TRBV7-2
clone size: .
J gene: TRBJ2-2
CDR3 DNA: TGTGCCAGCAGCCGGGTCTGGATGCCAGAAACCGGGGAGCTGTTTTTT
CDR3 protein: CASSRVWMPETGELFF

D gene: TRBD1
CDR3 length: 15
V gene: TRBV19
clone size: .
J gene: TRBJ1-1
CDR3 DNA: TGTGCCAGTAGTTATTCGTCAGGGGGAGGCACTGAAGCTTTCTTT
CDR3 protein: CASSYSSGGGTEAFF

D gene: TRBD2
CDR3 length: 15
V gene: TRBV28
clone size: .
J gene: TRBJ2-5
CDR3 DNA: TGTGCCAGCAGTAATCAGCGGGAGGGCCTTGAGACCCAGTACTTC
CDR3 protein: CASSNQREGLETQYF

D gene: .
CDR3 length: 14
V gene: TRBV28
clone size: .
J gene: TRBJ2-7
CDR3 DNA: TGTGCCAGCAGTCCCTCGCTGGGGGCGCGGGAGCAGTACTTC
CDR3 protein: CASSPSLGAREQYF